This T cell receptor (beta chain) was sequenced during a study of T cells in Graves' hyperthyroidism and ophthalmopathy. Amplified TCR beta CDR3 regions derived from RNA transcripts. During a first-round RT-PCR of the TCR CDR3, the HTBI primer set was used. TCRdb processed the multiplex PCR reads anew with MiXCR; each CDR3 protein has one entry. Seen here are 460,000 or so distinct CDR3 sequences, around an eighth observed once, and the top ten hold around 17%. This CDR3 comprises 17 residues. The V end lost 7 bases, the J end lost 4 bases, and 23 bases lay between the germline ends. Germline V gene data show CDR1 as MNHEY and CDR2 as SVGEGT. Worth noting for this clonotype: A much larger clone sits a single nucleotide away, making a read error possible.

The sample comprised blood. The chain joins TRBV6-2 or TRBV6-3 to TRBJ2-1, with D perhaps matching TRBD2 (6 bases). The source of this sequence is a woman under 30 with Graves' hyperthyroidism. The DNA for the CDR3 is TGTGCCAGCATTAAACGCCTATGGGGAGGTCGGTACAATGAGCAGTTCTTC. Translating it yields CASIKRLWGGRYNEQFF.